A selection of T cell receptor beta chains follows, all from one sample in a study of CD8 T cells in ankylosing spondylitis. TCRdb fed the 5' RACE reads into MiXCR, producing one record per CDR3 protein. This table holds 200,000 to 300,000 distinct CDR3 sequences, more than 9% found once. Source material: blood, either unsorted or a sorted T cell fraction (not recorded which). The origin of the receptors is a male donor with ankylosing spondylitis or in good health (not recorded which). CDR3s include the opening cysteine and the closing phenylalanine or tryptophan. The D gene is left open where the match is weak. Size tells how often a clone was seen (once, few, many) or the class of an expanded clone, and some rows leave it out.

J gene	clone size	D gene	V gene	CDR3 protein	CDR3 DNA
TRBJ2-3	many	.	TRBV29-1	CSVHGRYTDTQYF	TGCAGCGTTCACGGCAGATACACAGATACGCAGTATTTT
TRBJ2-7	.	.	TRBV6-1	CASSGQRSYEQYF	TGTGCCAGTTCGGGCCAACGATCCTACGAGCAGTACTTC
TRBJ1-2	few	.	TRBV27	CASSLAGTNYGYTF	TGTGCCAGCAGTTTGGCCGGGACAAATTATGGCTACACCTTC
TRBJ1-4	.	.	TRBV7-9	CASSARIFSTNEKLFF	TGTGCCAGCAGTGCCAGGATCTTTTCAACTAATGAAAAACTGTTTTTT
TRBJ2-1	many	TRBD1	TRBV15	CATSKGTGLYNEQFF	TGTGCCACCAGCAAGGGGACAGGGCTCTACAATGAGCAGTTCTTC
TRBJ2-4	many	.	TRBV6-2/TRBV6-3	CASSYNLGVNIQYF	TGTGCCAGCAGTTACAATCTGGGGGTGAACATTCAGTACTTC
TRBJ2-5	.	.	TRBV15	CVTSVQLETQYF	TGTGTCACCAGCGTGCAGTTGGAGACCCAGTACTTC
TRBJ1-5	many	.	TRBV6-1	CASSGNQPQHF	TGTGCCAGCAGTGGTAATCAGCCCCAGCATTTT
TRBJ1-6	few	.	TRBV30	CAWSVRWSASGKDNSPLHF	TGTGCCTGGAGTGTACGATGGTCAGCGTCAGGGAAAGATAATTCACCCCTCCACTTT
TRBJ2-3	few	.	TRBV6-6	CASSYSSGTLLTDTQYF	TGTGCCAGCAGTTACTCGAGTGGGACTCTACTCACAGATACGCAGTATTTT
TRBJ2-3	many	TRBD2	TRBV11-2	CASSPGAGGPVSDTQYF	TGTGCCAGCAGCCCTGGGGCGGGAGGGCCAGTATCAGATACGCAGTATTTT
TRBJ2-1	many	TRBD2	TRBV12-3/TRBV12-4	CASSLSLAGGYEQFF	TGTGCCAGCAGTTTATCCCTAGCGGGAGGTTATGAGCAGTTCTTC
TRBJ2-1	many	.	TRBV4-2	CASGTGSSYNEQFF	TGTGCCAGTGGGACTGGAAGCTCCTACAATGAGCAGTTCTTC
TRBJ2-2	many	TRBD2	TRBV5-5	CASSLEGAGGPQTGELFF	TGTGCCAGCAGCTTGGAGGGAGCGGGGGGGCCGCAGACCGGGGAGCTGTTTTTT
TRBJ1-5	few	TRBD1	TRBV12-3/TRBV12-4	CASSLQGAEQPQHF	TGTGCCAGCAGTTTACAGGGGGCGGAACAGCCCCAGCATTTT
TRBJ2-7	.	.	TRBV27	CASREIGRDYEQYF	TGTGCCAGCAGAGAGATAGGGCGCGACTACGAGCAGTACTTC
TRBJ1-2	few	.	TRBV7-2	CASSLARQGYGYTF	TGTGCCAGCAGCTTAGCGAGGCAGGGATATGGCTACACCTTC
TRBJ1-1	many	TRBD1	TRBV5-6	CASSQGRGRAGTEAFF	TGTGCCAGCAGCCAGGGGAGGGGGCGTGCGGGCACTGAAGCTTTCTTT
TRBJ2-7	once	TRBD1	TRBV5-1	CASSLATGTYEQYF	TGCGCCAGCAGCTTGGCGACAGGGACCTACGAGCAGTACTTC
TRBJ1-5	many	.	TRBV12-3/TRBV12-4	CASRDRNQPQHF	TGTGCCAGCAGAGACAGGAATCAGCCCCAGCATTTT
TRBJ1-2	many	.	TRBV10-3	CAISEDREYGYTF	TGTGCCATCAGTGAGGACCGCGAGTATGGCTACACCTTC
TRBJ1-5	few	.	TRBV7-2	CASSLANHQPQHF	TGTGCCAGCAGCTTAGCCAACCATCAGCCCCAGCATTTT
TRBJ2-5	many	.	TRBV25-1	CASRALVAETQYF	TGTGCCAGCAGAGCCTTAGTTGCAGAGACCCAGTACTTC
TRBJ2-5	many	.	TRBV3-1	CASSQLSETQYF	TGTGCCAGCAGCCAGCTCAGTGAGACCCAGTACTTC